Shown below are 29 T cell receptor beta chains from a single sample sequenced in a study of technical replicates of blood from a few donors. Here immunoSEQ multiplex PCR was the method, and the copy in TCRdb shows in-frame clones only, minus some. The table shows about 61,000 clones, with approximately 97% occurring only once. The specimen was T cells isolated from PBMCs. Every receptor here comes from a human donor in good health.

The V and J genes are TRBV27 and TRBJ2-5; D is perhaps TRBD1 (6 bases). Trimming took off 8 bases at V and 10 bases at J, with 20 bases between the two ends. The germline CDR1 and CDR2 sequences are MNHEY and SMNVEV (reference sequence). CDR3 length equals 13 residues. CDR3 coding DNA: TGTGCCAGCGGCACTACTCCAGAGGGGGACCAGTACTTC. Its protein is CASGTTPEGDQYF.

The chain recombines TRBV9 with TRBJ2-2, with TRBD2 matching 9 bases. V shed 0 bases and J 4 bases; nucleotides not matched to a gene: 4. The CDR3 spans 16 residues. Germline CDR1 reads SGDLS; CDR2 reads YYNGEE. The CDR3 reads CASSVGAGGFTGELFF. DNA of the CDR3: TGTGCCAGCAGCGTAGGAGCGGGGGGTTTCACCGGGGAGCTGTTTTTT.

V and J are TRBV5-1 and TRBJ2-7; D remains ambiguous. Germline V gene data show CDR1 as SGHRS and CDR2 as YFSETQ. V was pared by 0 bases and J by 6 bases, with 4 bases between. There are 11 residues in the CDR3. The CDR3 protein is CASSLDREQYF. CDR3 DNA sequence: TGCGCCAGCAGCTTGGATCGCGAGCAGTACTTC.

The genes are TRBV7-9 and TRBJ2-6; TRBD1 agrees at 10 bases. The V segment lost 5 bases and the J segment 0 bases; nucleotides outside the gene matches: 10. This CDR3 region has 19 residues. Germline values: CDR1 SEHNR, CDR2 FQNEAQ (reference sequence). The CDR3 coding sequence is TGTGCCAGCAGCGACTGGGCCGGGACAGGGGCCTCTGGGGCCAACGTCCTGACTTTC. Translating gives CASSDWAGTGASGANVLTF.

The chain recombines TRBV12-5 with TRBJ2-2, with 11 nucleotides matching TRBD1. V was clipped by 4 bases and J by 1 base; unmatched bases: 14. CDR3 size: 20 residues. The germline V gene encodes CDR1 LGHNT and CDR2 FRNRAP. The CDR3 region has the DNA TGTGCTAGTGGTTATCCACGGGTCCCCGGGACAGGGGGGAACACCGGGGAGCTGTTTTTT. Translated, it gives CASGYPRVPGTGGNTGELFF.

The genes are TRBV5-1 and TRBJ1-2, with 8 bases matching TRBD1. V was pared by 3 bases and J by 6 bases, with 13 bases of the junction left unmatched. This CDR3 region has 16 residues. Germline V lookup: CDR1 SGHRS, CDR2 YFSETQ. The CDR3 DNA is TGCGCCAGCAGCTCTTGGGACAGGAGTGTTGGGGATGGCTACACCTTC. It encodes CASSSWDRSVGDGYTF.

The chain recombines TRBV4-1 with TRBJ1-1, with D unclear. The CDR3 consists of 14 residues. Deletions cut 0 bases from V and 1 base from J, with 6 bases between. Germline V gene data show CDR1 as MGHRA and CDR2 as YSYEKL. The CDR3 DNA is TGCGCCAGCAGCCAAGACTCGGGGAACACTGAAGCTTTCTTT. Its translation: CASSQDSGNTEAFF.

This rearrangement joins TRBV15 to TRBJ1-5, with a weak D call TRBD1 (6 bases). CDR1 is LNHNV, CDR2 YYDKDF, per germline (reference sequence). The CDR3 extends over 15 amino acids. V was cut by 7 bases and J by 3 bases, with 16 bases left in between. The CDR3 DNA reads TGTGCCACCAAACTAGGGAGGGGGAACAATCAGCCCCAGCATTTT. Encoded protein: CATKLGRGNNQPQHF.

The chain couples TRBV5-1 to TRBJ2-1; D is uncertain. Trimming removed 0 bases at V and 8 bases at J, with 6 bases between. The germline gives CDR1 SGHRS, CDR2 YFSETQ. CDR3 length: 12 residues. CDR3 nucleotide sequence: TGCGCCAGCAGCTTGGCCTCGGATGAGCAGTTCTTC. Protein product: CASSLASDEQFF.

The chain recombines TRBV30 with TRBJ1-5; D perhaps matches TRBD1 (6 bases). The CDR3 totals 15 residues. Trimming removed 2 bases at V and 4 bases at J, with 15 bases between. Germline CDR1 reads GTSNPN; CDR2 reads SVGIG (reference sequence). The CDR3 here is CAWSYRGAVNQPQHF. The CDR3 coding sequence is TGTGCCTGGAGTTATCGGGGGGCAGTGAATCAGCCCCAGCATTTT.

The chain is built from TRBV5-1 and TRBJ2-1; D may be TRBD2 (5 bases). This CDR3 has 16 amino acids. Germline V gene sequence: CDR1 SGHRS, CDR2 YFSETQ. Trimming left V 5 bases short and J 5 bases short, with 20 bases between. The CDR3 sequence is CASRRGSGLWDNEQFF. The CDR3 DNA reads TGCGCCAGCAGGCGAGGCTCGGGGTTGTGGGACAATGAGCAGTTCTTC.

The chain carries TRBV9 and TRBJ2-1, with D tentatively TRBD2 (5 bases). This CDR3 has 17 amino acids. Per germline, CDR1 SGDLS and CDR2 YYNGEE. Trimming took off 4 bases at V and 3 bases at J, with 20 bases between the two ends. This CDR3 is CASSPLGEWEFYNEQFF. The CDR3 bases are TGTGCCAGCAGCCCACTAGGTGAATGGGAATTCTACAATGAGCAGTTCTTC.

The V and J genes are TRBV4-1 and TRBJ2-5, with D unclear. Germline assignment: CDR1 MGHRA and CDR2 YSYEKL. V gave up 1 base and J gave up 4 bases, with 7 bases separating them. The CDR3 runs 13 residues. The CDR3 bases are TGCGCCAGCAGCCAAGTTTCGGGAGAGACCCAGTACTTC. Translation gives CASSQVSGETQYF.

The CDR3 coding sequence is TGTGCCTGGAGTGTATTGGGGGGACTACTGTTTTTT. It yields the protein CAWSVLGGLLFF. This chain joins TRBV30 and TRBJ1-4, with D perhaps matching TRBD1 (5 bases). V lost 0 bases to trimming and J lost 13 bases, with 12 bases between them. The germline V gene encodes CDR1 GTSNPN and CDR2 SVGIG (reference sequence). The CDR3 loop spans 12 amino acids.

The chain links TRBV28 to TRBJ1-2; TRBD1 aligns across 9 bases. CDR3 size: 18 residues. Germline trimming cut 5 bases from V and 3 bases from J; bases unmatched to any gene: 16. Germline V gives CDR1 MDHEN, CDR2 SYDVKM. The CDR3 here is CASSTSRGGTGFYYGYTF. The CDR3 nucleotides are TGTGCCAGCAGTACCTCCCGAGGCGGGACAGGGTTTTACTATGGCTACACCTTC.

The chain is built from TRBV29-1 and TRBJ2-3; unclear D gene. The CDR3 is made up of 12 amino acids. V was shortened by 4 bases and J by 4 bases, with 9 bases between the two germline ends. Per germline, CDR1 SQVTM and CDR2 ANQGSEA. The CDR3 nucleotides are TGCAGCGTTGGTGAGGCAGCAGATACGCAGTATTTT. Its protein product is CSVGEAADTQYF.

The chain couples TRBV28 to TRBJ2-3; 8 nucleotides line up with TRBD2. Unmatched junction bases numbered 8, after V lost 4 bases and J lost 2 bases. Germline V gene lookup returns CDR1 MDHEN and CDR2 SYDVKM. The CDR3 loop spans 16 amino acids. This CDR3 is CASSSYSGENTDTQYF. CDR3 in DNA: TGTGCCAGCAGTTCTTATAGCGGGGAGAACACAGATACGCAGTATTTT.

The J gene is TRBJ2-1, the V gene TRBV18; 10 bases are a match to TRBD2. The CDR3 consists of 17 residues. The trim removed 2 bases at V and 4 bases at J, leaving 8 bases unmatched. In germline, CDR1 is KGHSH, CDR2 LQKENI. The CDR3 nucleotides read TGTGCCAGCTCACCAGAGCCAGCGGGAGGGCCATACAATGAGCAGTTCTTC. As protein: CASSPEPAGGPYNEQFF.

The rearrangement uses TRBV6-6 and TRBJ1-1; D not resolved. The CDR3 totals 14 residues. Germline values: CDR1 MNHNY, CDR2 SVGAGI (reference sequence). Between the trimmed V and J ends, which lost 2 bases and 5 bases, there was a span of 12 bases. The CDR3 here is CASSYTPERTEAFF. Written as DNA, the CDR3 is TGTGCCAGCAGTTACACTCCCGAGAGGACTGAAGCTTTCTTT.

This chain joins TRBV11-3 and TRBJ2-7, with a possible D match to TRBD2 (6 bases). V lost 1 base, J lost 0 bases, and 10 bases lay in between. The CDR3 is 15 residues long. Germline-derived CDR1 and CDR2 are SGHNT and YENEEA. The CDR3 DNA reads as TGTGCCAGCAGCTTAGGTCGGGGGATCTCCTACGAGCAGTACTTC. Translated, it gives CASSLGRGISYEQYF.

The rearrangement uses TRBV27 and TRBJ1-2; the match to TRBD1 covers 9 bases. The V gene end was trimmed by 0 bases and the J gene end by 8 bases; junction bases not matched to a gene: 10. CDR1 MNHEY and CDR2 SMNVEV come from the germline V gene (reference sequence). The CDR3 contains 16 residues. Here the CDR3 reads CASSLSAPGDRAGYTF. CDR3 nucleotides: TGTGCCAGCAGTTTATCGGCCCCCGGGGACAGGGCGGGCTACACCTTC.

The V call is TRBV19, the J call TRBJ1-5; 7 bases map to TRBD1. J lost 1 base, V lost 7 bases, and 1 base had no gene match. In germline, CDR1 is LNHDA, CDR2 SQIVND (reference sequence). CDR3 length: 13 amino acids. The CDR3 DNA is TGTGCCAGTATGGGACAGAGCAATCAGCCCCAGCATTTT. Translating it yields CASMGQSNQPQHF.

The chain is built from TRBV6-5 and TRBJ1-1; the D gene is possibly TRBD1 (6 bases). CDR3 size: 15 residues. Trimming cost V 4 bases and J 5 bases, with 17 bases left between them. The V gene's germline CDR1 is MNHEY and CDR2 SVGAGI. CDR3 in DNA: TGTGCCAGCAGTTTCCAACAGGGTAGGGGGACTGAAGCTTTCTTT. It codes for CASSFQQGRGTEAFF.

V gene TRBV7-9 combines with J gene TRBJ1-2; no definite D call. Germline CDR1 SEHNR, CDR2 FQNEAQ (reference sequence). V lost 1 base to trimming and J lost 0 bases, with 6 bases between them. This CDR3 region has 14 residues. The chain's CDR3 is CASSLGGANYGYTF. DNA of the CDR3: TGTGCCAGCAGCTTAGGGGGAGCTAACTATGGCTACACCTTC.

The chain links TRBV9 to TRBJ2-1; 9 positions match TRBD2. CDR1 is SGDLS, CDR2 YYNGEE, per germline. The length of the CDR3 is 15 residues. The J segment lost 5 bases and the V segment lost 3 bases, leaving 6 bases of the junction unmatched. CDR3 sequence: CASSASSGAHNEQFF. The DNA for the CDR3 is TGTGCCAGCAGCGCCTCTAGCGGGGCGCACAATGAGCAGTTCTTC.

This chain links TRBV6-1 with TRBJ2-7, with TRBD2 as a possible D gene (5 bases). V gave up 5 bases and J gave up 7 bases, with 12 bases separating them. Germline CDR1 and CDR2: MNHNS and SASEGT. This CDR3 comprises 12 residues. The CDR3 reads CASSRRTGEQYF. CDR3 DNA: TGTGCCAGCAGTCGTAGGACGGGGGAGCAGTACTTC.

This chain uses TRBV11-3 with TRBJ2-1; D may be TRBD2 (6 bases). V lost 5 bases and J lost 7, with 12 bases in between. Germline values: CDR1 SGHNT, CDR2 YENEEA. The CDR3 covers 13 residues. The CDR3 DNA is TGTGCCAGCAGCCCTCTGGGGGGTAATGAGCAGTTCTTC. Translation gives CASSPLGGNEQFF.

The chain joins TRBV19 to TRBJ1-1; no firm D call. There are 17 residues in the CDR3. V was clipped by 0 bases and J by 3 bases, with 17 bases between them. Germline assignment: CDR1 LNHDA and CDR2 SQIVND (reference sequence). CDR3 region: CASSIDAGMAVDTEAFF. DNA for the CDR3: TGTGCCAGTAGTATAGATGCGGGCATGGCGGTGGACACTGAAGCTTTCTTT.

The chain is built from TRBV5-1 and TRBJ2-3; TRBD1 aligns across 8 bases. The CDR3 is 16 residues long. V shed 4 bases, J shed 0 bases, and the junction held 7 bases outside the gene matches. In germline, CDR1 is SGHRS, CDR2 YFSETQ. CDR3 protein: CASSLNQGASTDTQYF. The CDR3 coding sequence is TGCGCCAGCAGCCTGAACCAGGGGGCGAGCACAGATACGCAGTATTTT.